Shown below are 28 T cell receptor beta chains from a single sample sequenced in a study of graft-versus-host responses after intestinal transplantation. Clones were sequenced by immunoSEQ multiplex PCR, and TCRdb holds only the in-frame ones, with some missing. The sample has 41,000 or so clones, around 96% seen once. No antigen has been assigned to these receptors. The sample was unstimulated CD8+ T cells sorted from spleen or lymph node cells, taken before transplant. The source of these receptors is a human donor who was the organ donor for an intestinal transplant.

J is TRBJ1-6 and V is TRBV4-3, with D perhaps matching TRBD1 (5 bases). This CDR3 contains 14 residues. CDR1 is LGHNA, CDR2 YSLEER, per germline. V lost 1 base and J lost 8, with 9 bases in between. The CDR3: CASSQVGPDSPLHF. The CDR3 DNA reads TGCGCCAGCAGCCAAGTGGGACCCGATTCACCCCTCCACTTT.

The chain combines TRBV6-1 with TRBJ2-7; 8 positions match TRBD1. The CDR3 loop spans 15 amino acids. Germline-derived CDR1 and CDR2 are MNHNS and SASEGT. The junction had 13 bases not matched to a gene; V was cut back by 6 bases and J by 6 bases. This CDR3 is CASSEEQGASGEQYF. In nucleotides, the CDR3 is TGTGCCAGCAGCGAGGAGCAGGGGGCAAGTGGCGAGCAGTACTTC.

V usage is TRBV7-3 and J usage is TRBJ2-7; tentatively, D is TRBD2 (6 bases). Germline V gene data show CDR1 as SGHTA and CDR2 as FQGTGA. The CDR3 loop spans 10 amino acids. V dropped 5 bases and J dropped 13 bases, with 12 bases sitting between them. The CDR3 nucleotides are TGTGCCAGCAGCCTGGGGGGTCGTTACTTC. It codes for CASSLGGRYF.

The chain's CDR3 is CASTVGAPYEQYF. CDR3 nucleotides: TGTGCCAGCACGGTGGGGGCCCCCTACGAGCAGTACTTC. The chain links TRBV25-1 to TRBJ2-7; D is possibly TRBD1 (6 bases). The CDR3 has 13 amino acids. V was trimmed by 7 bases and J by 2 bases, leaving 12 bases between them. The germline V gene encodes CDR1 MGHDK and CDR2 SYGVNS.

The chain couples TRBV30 to TRBJ1-2; no definite D call. V lost 2 bases, J lost 4 bases, and 11 bases lay in between. The germline V gene has CDR1 GTSNPN and CDR2 SVGIG (reference sequence). The CDR3 length is 13 residues. CDR3 DNA: TGTGCCTGGAGTCCCTCCGGGTCCTATGGCTACACCTTC. It encodes CAWSPSGSYGYTF.

The DNA of the CDR3 is TGTGCCAGCAGTGCAACGGTGATCTACGAGCAGTACTTC. Amino acid sequence: CASSATVIYEQYF. The V and J genes are TRBV2 and TRBJ2-7; D gene uncertain. Looked up from germline, CDR1 is SNHLY and CDR2 is FYNNEI. The length of the CDR3 is 13 residues. V dropped 4 bases and J dropped 3 bases, with 10 bases sitting between them. The full variable domain, its missing parts supplied by reference TRBV2 and TRBJ2-7, is EPEVTQTPSHQVTQMGQEVILRCVPISNHLYFYWYRQILGQKVEFLVSFYNNEISEKSEIFDDQFSVERPDGSNFTLKIRSTKLEDSAMYFCASSATVIYEQYFGPGTRLTVT.

The chain recombines TRBV7-3 with TRBJ2-5; 10 bases are shared with TRBD2. Germline V gives CDR1 SGHTA, CDR2 FQGTGA. The CDR3 length is 16 residues. After removal of 2 bases from V and 2 bases from J, the junction contained 5 bases not matched to a gene. This CDR3 is CASSLGAGGPQETQYF. The DNA for the CDR3 is TGTGCCAGCAGCTTAGGAGCGGGGGGGCCTCAAGAGACCCAGTACTTC.

The V gene is TRBV18, the J gene TRBJ2-5; 7 bases are shared with TRBD1. Trimming took 8 bases from V and 1 from J; bases not matched to a gene: 10. CDR3 size: 15 residues. Germline CDR1 reads KGHSH; CDR2 reads LQKENI. The CDR3 DNA sequence: TGTGCCAGCCCTCCGGGGACAGCTCCCCAAGAGACCCAGTACTTC. Encoded protein: CASPPGTAPQETQYF.

The rearrangement links TRBV9 to TRBJ1-2; weak D call: TRBD1 (5 bases). Germline values: CDR1 SGDLS, CDR2 YYNGEE. V was clipped by 0 bases and J by 4 bases, with 7 bases between them. The CDR3 has 13 residues. CDR3: CASSVAGPYGYTF. As DNA, the CDR3 is TGTGCCAGCAGCGTAGCAGGGCCCTATGGCTACACCTTC.

A single count supports this clone. The rearrangement joins TRBV7-2 to TRBJ1-2; unclear D gene. V lost 4 bases and J lost 0, with 12 bases in between. CDR1 is SGHTA and CDR2 is FQGNSA in the germline V gene. This CDR3 is 15 amino acids long. The CDR3 DNA is TGTGCCAGCAGCTCCGTCCGAAGTACTAACTATGGCTACACCTTC. Translated, it gives CASSSVRSTNYGYTF.

The chain carries TRBV19 and TRBJ2-1; no clear D gene. Germline V lookup: CDR1 LNHDA, CDR2 SQIVND (reference sequence). The CDR3 extends over 16 amino acids. V was clipped by 1 base and J by 3 bases, with 13 bases between them. This CDR3 is CASSIVPPDFYNEQFF. As DNA, the CDR3 is TGTGCCAGTAGTATAGTACCCCCCGACTTCTACAATGAGCAGTTCTTC.

V is TRBV5-1 and J is TRBJ1-1; TRBD1 aligns across 8 bases. The CDR3 contains 14 residues. Trimming cost V 7 bases and J 7 bases; bases outside gene matches: 12. Germline V gives CDR1 SGHRS, CDR2 YFSETQ. The CDR3 DNA reads TGCGCCAGCCTGATCGGCAGGGGGCGAATTGAAGCTTTCTTT. Its protein product is CASLIGRGRIEAFF.

V and J are TRBV5-6 and TRBJ1-1; TRBD1 agrees at 7 bases. This CDR3 has 15 amino acids. Trimming cost V 2 bases and J 0 bases; bases outside gene matches: 4. Looked up from germline, CDR1 is SGHDT and CDR2 is YYEEEE. The CDR3 protein is CASSFDRVVNTEAFF. In DNA form, the CDR3 reads TGTGCCAGCAGCTTTGACAGGGTGGTGAACACTGAAGCTTTCTTT. Variable domain in full (rest from reference TRBV5-6 and TRBJ1-1): DAGVTQSPTHLIKTRGQQVTLRCSPKSGHDTVSWYQQALGQGPQFIFQYYEEEERQRGNFPDRFSGHQFPNYSSELNVNALLLGDSALYLCASSFDRVVNTEAFFGQGTRLTVV.

This clone came up once. Written as DNA, the CDR3 is TGTGCCAGCAGCTTAGGGTGGGGGGGAATGACGGAAAAACTGTTTTTT. Amino acids: CASSLGWGGMTEKLFF. V usage is TRBV11-2 and J usage is TRBJ1-4; a weak D match, TRBD1 (5 bases). With 1 base removed from V and 8 bases from J, the gap between germline ends came to 17 bases. The CDR3 has 16 amino acids. Per germline, CDR1 SGHAT and CDR2 FQNNGV.

J is TRBJ1-5 and V is TRBV19; 7 nucleotides align to TRBD1. Germline assignment: CDR1 LNHDA and CDR2 SQIVND (reference sequence). V lost 5 bases and J lost 6; bases outside the gene matches: 10. The CDR3 runs to 15 residues. CDR3 region: CASSFDLSGGQPQHF. DNA of the CDR3: TGTGCCAGTAGTTTCGACCTGTCAGGGGGTCAGCCCCAGCATTTT. Supplemented by reference TRBV19 and TRBJ1-5, the full variable domain reads DGGITQSPKYLFRKEGQNVTLSCEQNLNHDAMYWYRQDPGQGLRLIYYSQIVNDFQKGDIAEGYSVSREKKESFPLTVTSAQKNPTAFYLCASSFDLSGGQPQHFGDGTRLSIL.

This clone was recorded only once. This chain joins TRBV7-9 and TRBJ1-2, with a weak D call TRBD1 (6 bases). Germline CDR1 is SEHNR and CDR2 is FQNEAQ (reference sequence). The CDR3 contains 14 residues. V lost 2 bases, J lost 8 bases, and 15 bases lay in between. CDR3 bases: TGTGCCAGCAGCTTAACAGGGAGGCCTAGGGGCTACACCTTC. It specifies CASSLTGRPRGYTF.

This clone was observed a single time. V and J are TRBV30 and TRBJ2-2; D may be TRBD2 (5 bases). From germline, CDR1 is GTSNPN and CDR2 SVGIG (reference sequence). This CDR3 region has 13 residues. Trimming stripped 7 bases from V and 1 base from J, with 10 bases between. The CDR3: CASDGLNTGELFF. In nucleotides, the CDR3 is TGTGCCTCCGACGGACTGAACACCGGGGAGCTGTTTTTT.

The V call is TRBV5-5, the J call TRBJ2-1, with 8 bases lining up with TRBD1. The CDR3 covers 12 residues. Trimming took 5 bases from V and 9 from J; bases not matched to a gene: 4. In germline, CDR1 is SGHKS, CDR2 YYEKEE (reference sequence). CDR3 DNA: TGTGCCAGCAGACTTACAGGGGGTGAGCAGTTCTTC. This codes for CASRLTGGEQFF.

The gene calls are TRBV19 and TRBJ1-5, with D possibly matching TRBD1 (5 bases). Germline V CDR1 and CDR2: LNHDA, SQIVND (reference sequence). The CDR3 is made up of 15 amino acids. The V end lost 2 bases, the J end lost 0 bases, and 8 bases lay between the germline ends. CDR3 coding DNA: TGTGCCAGTAGTATATTAGGACATAGCAATCAGCCCCAGCATTTT. It codes for CASSILGHSNQPQHF.

This chain links TRBV7-9 with TRBJ2-7; D is possibly TRBD1 (6 bases). V was shortened by 5 bases and J by 1 base, with 15 bases between the two germline ends. Germline V gene data show CDR1 as SEHNR and CDR2 as FQNEAQ (reference sequence). This CDR3 region has 15 residues. This CDR3 is CASSGKTGQSYEQYF. The CDR3 DNA reads TGTGCCAGCAGCGGCAAAACCGGACAGTCCTACGAGCAGTACTTC.

This rearrangement joins TRBV9 to TRBJ1-6; 7 nucleotides align to TRBD1. CDR3 size: 14 residues. CDR1 SGDLS and CDR2 YYNGEE come from the germline V gene. V shed 7 bases and J 5 bases; nucleotides not matched to a gene: 6. The CDR3 sequence: CASATRGDNSPLHF. In DNA form, the CDR3 reads TGTGCCAGCGCTACCAGGGGGGATAATTCACCCCTCCACTTT.

The chain is built from TRBV7-2 and TRBJ2-3; 15 nucleotides match TRBD2. Germline loops: CDR1 SGHTA, CDR2 FQGNSA. The length of the CDR3 is 15 residues. Trimming cost V 4 bases and J 4 bases; bases outside gene matches: 0. The CDR3 DNA sequence: TGTGCCAGCAGCTGGACTAGCGGGGGGGCAGATACGCAGTATTTT. Translating gives CASSWTSGGADTQYF.

The chain uses TRBV5-1 and TRBJ2-5; D is possibly TRBD2 (6 bases). Germline V gives CDR1 SGHRS, CDR2 YFSETQ. Trimming stripped 3 bases from V and 1 base from J, with 16 bases between. The CDR3 is 16 residues long. CDR3 nucleotide sequence: TGCGCCAGCAGCTGGGACTTGGTAGCGAGCCAAGAGACCCAGTACTTC. The encoded protein is CASSWDLVASQETQYF.

The chain couples TRBV27 to TRBJ2-2, with 11 bases matching TRBD2. Germline V lookup: CDR1 MNHEY, CDR2 SMNVEV (reference sequence). V was pared by 4 bases and J by 4 bases, with 8 bases of the junction left unmatched. The CDR3 spans 17 residues. The CDR3 sequence is CASSYVAGGLATGELFF. The CDR3 DNA sequence: TGTGCCAGCAGTTATGTAGCGGGGGGGCTGGCCACCGGGGAGCTGTTTTTT.

The chain recombines TRBV27 with TRBJ2-2; D remains unclear. CDR1 MNHEY and CDR2 SMNVEV come from the germline V gene (reference sequence). V gave up 6 bases and J gave up 4 bases, with 12 bases separating them. This CDR3 has 14 amino acids. CDR3 coding DNA: TGTGCCAGCAGCCTACAGACCCCCACCGGGGAGCTGTTTTTT. Translated, it gives CASSLQTPTGELFF.

V gene TRBV11-2 combines with J gene TRBJ2-5; 7 bases map to TRBD1. V lost 3 bases and J lost 4; bases outside the gene matches: 5. The CDR3 spans 14 residues. Per germline, CDR1 SGHAT and CDR2 FQNNGV. Here the CDR3 DNA reads TGTGCCAGCAGCTTCTCGGGACAGAGAGAGACCCAGTACTTC. Translated, it gives CASSFSGQRETQYF.

The gene calls are TRBV5-6 and TRBJ2-1; 7 bases fit TRBD2. V gave up 2 bases and J gave up 0 bases; unmatched junction bases: 2. The CDR3 has 15 residues. CDR1 SGHDT and CDR2 YYEEEE come from the germline V gene. CDR3 amino acids: CASSFGGSSYNEQFF. In DNA, the CDR3 is TGTGCCAGCAGCTTCGGCGGGAGCTCCTACAATGAGCAGTTCTTC.

The chain has TRBV4-2 and TRBJ1-1, with D uncertain. In germline, CDR1 is LGHNA, CDR2 YNFKEQ. Trimming took off 1 base at V and 4 bases at J, with 13 bases between the two ends. The CDR3 length is 15 residues. In nucleotides, the CDR3 is TGTGCCAGCAGCCAAGTTGATGGGGAGAGCACTGAAGCTTTCTTT. This codes for CASSQVDGESTEAFF.